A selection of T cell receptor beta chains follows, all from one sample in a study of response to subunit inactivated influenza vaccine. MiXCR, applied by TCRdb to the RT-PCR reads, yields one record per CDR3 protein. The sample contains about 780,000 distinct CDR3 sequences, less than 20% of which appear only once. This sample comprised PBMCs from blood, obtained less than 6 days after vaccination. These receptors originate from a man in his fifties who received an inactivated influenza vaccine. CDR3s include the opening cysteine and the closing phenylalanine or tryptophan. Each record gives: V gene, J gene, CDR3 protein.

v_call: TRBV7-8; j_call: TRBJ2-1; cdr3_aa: CASTKAPSEPYNEQFF
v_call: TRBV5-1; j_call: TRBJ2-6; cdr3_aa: CASCLSGTGANVLTF
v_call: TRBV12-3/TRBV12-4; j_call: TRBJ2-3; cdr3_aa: CASTGLAGGLGDTQYF
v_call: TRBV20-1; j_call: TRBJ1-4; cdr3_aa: CSVENEKLFF
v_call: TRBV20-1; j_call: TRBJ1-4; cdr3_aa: CSASTGKNEKLFF
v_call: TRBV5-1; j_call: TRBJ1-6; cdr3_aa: CASSLGQGSSYNSPLHF
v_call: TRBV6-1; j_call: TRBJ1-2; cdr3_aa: CASSEVTVYGYTF
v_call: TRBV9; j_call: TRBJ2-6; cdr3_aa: CASGPNSGANVLTF
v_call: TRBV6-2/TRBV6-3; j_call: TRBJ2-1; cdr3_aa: CASSNSISYNEQFF
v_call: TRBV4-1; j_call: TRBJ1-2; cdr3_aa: CASSQDVTAWTVSYGYTF
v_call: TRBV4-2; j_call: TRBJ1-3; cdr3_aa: CASSQSEARNTIYF
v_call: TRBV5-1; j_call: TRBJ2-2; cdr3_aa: CASSRQLAGVTGELFF
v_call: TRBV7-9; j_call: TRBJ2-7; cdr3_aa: CASSLELAGVDEQYF
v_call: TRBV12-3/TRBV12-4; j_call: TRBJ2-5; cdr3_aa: CASRGDGGQETQYF
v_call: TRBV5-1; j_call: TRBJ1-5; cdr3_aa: CASSLESGRDQPQHF
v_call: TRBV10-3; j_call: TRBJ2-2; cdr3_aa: CAIRDTGELFF
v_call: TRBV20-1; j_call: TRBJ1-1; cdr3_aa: CSARGDAEAFF
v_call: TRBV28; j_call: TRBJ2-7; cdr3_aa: CASSPNGGPPSKAYEQYF
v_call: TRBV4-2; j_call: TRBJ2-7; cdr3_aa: CASSQESGSSSYEQYF
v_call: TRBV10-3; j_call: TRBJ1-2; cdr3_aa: CAISDGQFNYGYTF
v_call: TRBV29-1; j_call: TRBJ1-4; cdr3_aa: CSVNDAGTGNEKLFF
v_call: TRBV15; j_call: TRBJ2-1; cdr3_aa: CATSREPAGAKNEQFF
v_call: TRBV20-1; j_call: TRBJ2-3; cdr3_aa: CSAREGATTDTQYF
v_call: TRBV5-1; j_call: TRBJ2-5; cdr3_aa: CASSLDTGGSETQYF
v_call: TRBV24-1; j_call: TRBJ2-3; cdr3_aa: CATSDLLFEGGLSTQYF
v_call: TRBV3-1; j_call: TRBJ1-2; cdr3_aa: CASSPATPNYGYTF
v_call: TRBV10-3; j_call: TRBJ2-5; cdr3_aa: CAISDREWIGETQYF
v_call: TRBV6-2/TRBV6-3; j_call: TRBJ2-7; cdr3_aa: CASSYSSQVSYEQYF
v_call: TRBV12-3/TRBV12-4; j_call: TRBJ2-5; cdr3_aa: CASSLFSITETQYF
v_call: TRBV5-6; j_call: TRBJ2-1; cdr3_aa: CASSLVGISGSLRDNEQFF
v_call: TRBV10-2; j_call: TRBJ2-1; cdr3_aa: CASSETLGQLYNEQFF
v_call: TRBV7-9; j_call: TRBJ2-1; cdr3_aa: CASSLAGASMEQFF
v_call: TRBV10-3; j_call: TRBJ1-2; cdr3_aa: CAISEAANYGYTF
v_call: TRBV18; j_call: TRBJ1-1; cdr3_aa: CASSPIPGGNTEAFF
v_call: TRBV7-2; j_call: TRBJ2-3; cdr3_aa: CASSLGGPKDTDTQYF
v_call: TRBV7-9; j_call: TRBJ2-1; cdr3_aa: CASSTRTSGTAGLQFF
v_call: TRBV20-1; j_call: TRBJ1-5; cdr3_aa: CSADGQGSKGQPQHF
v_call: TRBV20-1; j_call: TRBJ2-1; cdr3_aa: CSAELAGGLGQFF
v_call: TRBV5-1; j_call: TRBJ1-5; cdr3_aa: CASSTEPGIHQPQHF
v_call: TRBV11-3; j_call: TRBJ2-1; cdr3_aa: CASSQGGRANEQFF
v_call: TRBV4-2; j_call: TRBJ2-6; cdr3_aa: CASSQVGGPVGGANVLTF
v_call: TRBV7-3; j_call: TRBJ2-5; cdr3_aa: CASSLRPRGRGETQYF
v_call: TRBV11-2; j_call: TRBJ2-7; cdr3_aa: CASSPVDRAPLYEQYF
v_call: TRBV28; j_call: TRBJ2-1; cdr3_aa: CASRAFYNEQFF
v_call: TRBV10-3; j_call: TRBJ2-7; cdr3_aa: CAINGQGASDEQYF
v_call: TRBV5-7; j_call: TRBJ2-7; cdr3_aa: CASSLVEGKWPYF
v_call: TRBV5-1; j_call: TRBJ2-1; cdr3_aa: CASRPSGGTSYNEQFF